This entry lists 19 T cell receptor delta chains sequenced from one sample in a study of Vδ1+ human thymocytes. Study-wide points: Thymic TRG and TRD repertoires appeared highly polyclonal.

The template was reverse-transcribed extracted RNA. Multiplex PCR used pooled V-gene forward primers and a constant-region reverse primer to amplify CDR3s. TCRdb reanalysed the multiplex PCR reads via CATT. The data hold about 58,000 delta-chain clones, with over 12% observed a single time. Their cognate antigens are unknown. Sample: Vdelta1+ gamma-delta thymocytes from the thymus. Subset: FACS-sorted CD3+ TCRalphabeta- TCRVdelta1+ TCRVdelta2- thymocytes. Receptors were obtained from a girl less than two years old who had congenital heart surgery.

The gene calls are TRDV1 and TRDJ1; the match to TRDD3 covers 8 bases. With V trimmed by 2 bases and J by 0 bases, 8 bases remained unmatched. Germline CDR1 reads TSWWSYY; CDR2 reads QGS. This CDR3 comprises 17 residues. DNA of the CDR3: TGTGCTCTTGGGGAAGGGAATACTGGGGGCTACACCGATAAACTCATCTTT. This codes for CALGEGNTGGYTDKLIF.

A word on this clone: One end of the junction varies from germline; a read error may be responsible. This sample also contains other DNA sequences that code for the same CDR3. This sequence joins TRDV2 and TRDJ1, with TRDD3 matching 8 bases. The CDR3 contains 16 residues. Germline CDR1 GEAIGNYY, CDR2 EKD. As DNA, the CDR3 is TGTGCCTGTGGCCTCTCTGGGGGACTCGACACCGATAAACTCATCTTC. This encodes CACGLSGGLDTDKLIF.

The chain couples TRDV1 to TRDJ1; D not certain. CDR1 TSWWSYY and CDR2 QGS come from the germline V gene. Trimming shortened V by 3 bases and J by 3 bases, and 17 bases separated the two germline ends. The CDR3 runs 16 residues. In DNA form, the CDR3 reads TGTGCTCTTGGGGAGTCACAGGCAAGGGCCCCCGATAAACTCATCTTT. As protein: CALGESQARAPDKLIF.

This clone was seen a few times. V usage is TRDV1 and J usage is TRDJ1, with 7 bases that match TRDD2. Germline lookup yields CDR1 TSWWSYY and CDR2 QGS. Germline trimming cut 3 bases from V and 4 bases from J; bases unmatched to any gene: 11. This CDR3 is built from 16 residues. The DNA for the CDR3 is TGTGCTCTTGGGGAGGGCCAGTTCCTACTGTACGATAAACTCATCTTT. Translating it yields CALGEGQFLLYDKLIF.

This clone was found once. J is TRDJ1 and V is TRAV29/DV5; 11 bases are a match to TRDD3. V trimming: 4 bases; J trimming: 1 base; junction bases outside the gene matches: 9. Germline V gene data show CDR1 as NSMFDY and CDR2 as ISSIKDK. The CDR3 spans 16 residues. CDR3: CAAGGWGIRATDKLIF. CDR3 in DNA: TGTGCAGCAGGCGGTTGGGGGATACGCGCCACCGATAAACTCATCTTT.

V gene TRDV1 combines with J gene TRDJ1; 9 nucleotides agree with TRDD3. Trimming took 1 base from V and 4 from J; bases not matched to a gene: 10. This CDR3 contains 17 residues. Germline CDR1 TSWWSYY, CDR2 QGS. CDR3 nucleotide sequence: TGTGCTCTTGGGGAACGATCCTGGGGGATGGAGGGCGATAAACTCATCTTT. Amino acid sequence: CALGERSWGMEGDKLIF.

Only a few counts were recorded for this clone. The chain recombines TRDV1 with TRDJ1; TRDD3 matches at 12 bases. V gave up 0 bases and J gave up 3 bases; unmatched junction bases: 29. The germline CDR1 and CDR2 sequences are TSWWSYY and QGS. The CDR3 loop spans 25 amino acids. For the CDR3, the DNA is TGTGCTCTTGGGGAACTGCCCGGTGGCTTCCTACAACGTACTGGGGGATACTCGGGGGCCGATAAACTCATCTTT. Translating it yields CALGELPGGFLQRTGGYSGADKLIF.

The sample holds a few counts of this clone. Other DNA sequences within the sample encode an identical CDR3. The V call is TRDV1, the J call TRDJ1; 9 bases align to TRDD3. The CDR3 covers 16 residues. V shed 7 bases and J 0 bases; nucleotides not matched to a gene: 9. Looked up from germline, CDR1 is TSWWSYY and CDR2 is QGS. The CDR3 DNA is TGTGCTCTTGAGTTATTGGGGGATAAGTACACCGATAAACTCATCTTT. The encoded protein is CALELLGDKYTDKLIF.

This clone was counted a few times. The chain recombines TRDV1 with TRDJ1; 8 bases fit TRDD3. V shed 6 bases, J shed 3 bases, and the junction held 21 bases outside the gene matches. The CDR3 contains 19 residues. Germline V CDR1 and CDR2: TSWWSYY, QGS. The CDR3 loop is CALGALVDTTGYAPDKLIF. Here the CDR3 DNA reads TGTGCTCTTGGTGCTCTAGTCGATACGACGGGATACGCTCCCGATAAACTCATCTTT.

This chain links TRDV1 with TRDJ1, with D possibly being TRDD3 (5 bases). Trimming removed 2 bases at V and 0 bases at J, with 13 bases between. CDR3 length: 16 residues. The germline gives CDR1 TSWWSYY, CDR2 QGS. CDR3 nucleotide sequence: TGTGCTCTTGGGGAAGTCCCGGGGGGGCACACCGATAAACTCATCTTT. This translates into CALGEVPGGHTDKLIF.

There are a few counts of this clone. The rearrangement uses TRDV1 and TRDJ1; D might be TRDD2 (6 bases). CDR1 and CDR2 from the germline V gene are TSWWSYY and QGS. V gave up 1 base and J gave up 0 bases, with 24 bases separating them. The CDR3 totals 20 residues. The CDR3 DNA reads as TGTGCTCTTGGGGAACCCTTCCCGCGGCTGTTTGGAGGGAACACCGATAAACTCATCTTT. Amino acids: CALGEPFPRLFGGNTDKLIF.

This chain links TRDV1 with TRDJ1; no clear D. The length of the CDR3 is 17 residues. V was trimmed by 5 bases and J by 0 bases, leaving 19 bases between them. Germline lookup yields CDR1 TSWWSYY and CDR2 QGS. CDR3 sequence reads: CALGTSFPFRHTDKLIF. For the CDR3, the DNA is TGTGCTCTTGGGACCTCTTTCCCGTTCAGGCACACCGATAAACTCATCTTT.

This clone occurred a few times. This chain joins TRDV1 and TRDJ1; weak D call: TRDD3 (5 bases). Germline CDR1 and CDR2: TSWWSYY and QGS. This CDR3 has 15 residues. V lost 4 bases to trimming and J lost 3 bases, with 15 bases between them. For the CDR3, the DNA is TGTGCTCTTGGGGGAGACCTGGGCGAGGCCGATAAACTCATCTTT. It translates to CALGGDLGEADKLIF.

In this sample, this clone turned up a few times. The chain recombines TRDV1 with TRDJ1; 13 bases align to TRDD3. Germline lookup yields CDR1 TSWWSYY and CDR2 QGS. The ends lost 0 bases at V and 2 bases at J; junction bases unmatched: 12. The CDR3 runs 20 residues. The DNA of the CDR3 is TGTGCTCTTGGGGAACTCGTGGCGGACTGGGGGATACGTTGGACCGATAAACTCATCTTT. Translating it yields CALGELVADWGIRWTDKLIF.

This clone was counted only a few times. This chain joins TRDV1 and TRDJ1; perhaps D is TRDD2 or TRDD3 (7 bases each). CDR3 length: 23 amino acids. With 3 bases removed from V and 0 bases from J, the gap between germline ends came to 35 bases. CDR1 TSWWSYY and CDR2 QGS come from the germline V gene. CDR3 in DNA: TGTGCTCTTGGGGAGATGCATTTTCCTACATTAGTCTGGGGGGGAGCCCACACCGATAAACTCATCTTT. Its translation is CALGEMHFPTLVWGGAHTDKLIF.

The chain employs TRDV1 and TRDJ1, with 12 bases that match TRDD3. V shed 0 bases and J 3 bases; nucleotides not matched to a gene: 20. Germline values: CDR1 TSWWSYY, CDR2 QGS. This CDR3 contains 22 residues. The CDR3 region is CALGELLDFLLSGGYGADKLIF. The CDR3 DNA reads as TGTGCTCTTGGGGAACTACTGGACTTCCTACTTTCTGGGGGATACGGTGCCGATAAACTCATCTTT.

Concerning this clone: One end of the junction does not line up with germline, which may come from a read error. The chain couples TRDV1 to TRDJ1; unclear D gene. Germline CDR1 is TSWWSYY and CDR2 is QGS. There are 16 residues in the CDR3. The CDR3 is CALGDYLSVYTDKHIF. The CDR3 bases are TGTGCTCTTGGAGATTACCTTTCGGTGTACACCGATAAACACATCTTT.

J is TRDJ1 and V is TRDV1; 7 bases agree with TRDD3. The CDR3 is 20 amino acids. V shed 1 base, J shed 3 bases, and the junction held 20 bases outside the gene matches. Germline V CDR1 and CDR2: TSWWSYY, QGS. CDR3 DNA: TGTGCTCTTGGGGAACGGGGGATTGTAGTACCGACCCCCGGCCCCGATAAACTCATCTTT. It codes for CALGERGIVVPTPGPDKLIF.

This clone was counted between two and nine times. The J gene is TRDJ1, the V gene TRDV1; TRDD3 matches at 7 bases. This CDR3 has 18 amino acids. The germline V gene encodes CDR1 TSWWSYY and CDR2 QGS. Unmatched junction bases numbered 16, after V lost 0 bases and J lost 6 bases. CDR3 DNA: TGTGCTCTTGGGGAACTGTGCCCTACGGGGATAGCAGGTCATAAACTCATCTTT. Its translation is CALGELCPTGIAGHKLIF.